Here is one TCR beta chain with its context. This entry belongs to a study of T cell changes during pregnancy in multiple sclerosis. Sequencing used immunoSEQ multiplex PCR; TCRdb keeps in-frame clones, though not all of them. The sample holds some 28,000 clones, around 90% seen once. Germline CDR1 is SGDLS and CDR2 is YYNGEE. The V and J ends lost 3 bases and 3 bases respectively, with 9 bases between them. There are 13 residues in the CDR3. V usage is TRBV9 and J usage is TRBJ1-1; perhaps TRBD1 as D (5 bases). Sample: CD4+ T cells from peripheral blood mononuclear cells, taken in the first trimester of pregnancy. This TCR came from a female donor with multiple sclerosis, enrolled in a pregnancy study. This CDR3 reads CASSADSYTEAFF. The CDR3 nucleotides read TGTGCCAGCAGCGCCGACAGTTACACTGAAGCTTTCTTT.